Shown below are 17 T cell receptor beta chains from a single sample sequenced in a study of PD-1 blockade in classical Hodgkin lymphoma. Each of the patients experienced relapse following autologous stem cell transplantation, and their brentuximab vedotin exposure differed. Sequencing was performed with immunoSEQ multiplex PCR; in TCRdb, only in-frame clones are kept and a portion is missing. The repertoire holds over 15,000 clones, with roughly 80% as singletons. The sequences come from peripheral blood mononuclear cells (PBMCs), collected at baseline. These receptors originate from a human donor with classical Hodgkin lymphoma.

The chain uses TRBV7-9 and TRBJ2-5, with 7 bases aligning to TRBD1. Trimming at V came to 4 bases and at J to 0 bases, leaving 5 bases not matched to a gene. Germline V CDR1 and CDR2: SEHNR, FQNEAQ (reference sequence). The CDR3 spans 15 residues. The CDR3 loop reads CASSSEDRDQETQYF. For the CDR3, the DNA is TGTGCCAGCAGCTCCGAAGACAGGGACCAAGAGACCCAGTACTTC.

The chain has TRBV25-1 and TRBJ1-4; tentative D call: TRBD1 (5 bases). Germline V lookup: CDR1 MGHDK, CDR2 SYGVNS. Between the trimmed V and J ends, which lost 1 base and 8 bases, there was a span of 14 bases. CDR3 length equals 15 residues. The CDR3 region has the DNA TGTGCCAGCAGTGAATGGGAGGGTGAGGGGGAAAAACTGTTTTTT. Residues: CASSEWEGEGEKLFF.

This clone has just a few counts. V and J are TRBV28 and TRBJ2-7; 8 nucleotides agree with TRBD2. Per germline, CDR1 MDHEN and CDR2 SYDVKM. J was trimmed by 2 bases and V by 8 bases; bases with no gene match: 8. The CDR3 runs 14 residues. The CDR3 nucleotides read TGTGCCAGCCTCTTTGCGGGGGGAGCCTACGAGCAGTACTTC. This translates into CASLFAGGAYEQYF.

V usage is TRBV7-2 and J usage is TRBJ2-1, with 9 bases lining up with TRBD1. The V segment lost 5 bases and the J segment 2 bases; nucleotides outside the gene matches: 4. Germline-derived CDR1 and CDR2 are SGHTA and FQGNSA. The CDR3 extends over 15 amino acids. The CDR3 DNA reads as TGTGCCAGCAGCATGGGACAGGGTACCTACAATGAGCAGTTCTTC. It translates to CASSMGQGTYNEQFF.

This chain joins TRBV19 and TRBJ2-1, with 10 bases aligning to TRBD1. J gave up 4 bases and V 5 bases, and 11 bases lay outside the gene matches. This CDR3 contains 17 residues. From germline, CDR1 is LNHDA and CDR2 SQIVND (reference sequence). In DNA form, the CDR3 reads TGTGCCAGTAGTCCCTACATGCCGGGACAGGGGTACAATGAGCAGTTCTTC. The encoded protein is CASSPYMPGQGYNEQFF.

Only a few counts were recorded for this clone. V and J are TRBV19 and TRBJ1-5; TRBD1 aligns across 7 bases. Per the germline V gene, CDR1 is LNHDA and CDR2 is SQIVND (reference sequence). CDR3 length equals 16 residues. The junction had 10 bases not matched to a gene; V was cut back by 5 bases and J by 3 bases. CDR3 region: CASSLEWEGANQPQHF. CDR3 DNA: TGTGCCAGTAGTCTTGAGTGGGAGGGGGCCAATCAGCCCCAGCATTTT.

This clone showed up just once. The chain is built from TRBV28 and TRBJ2-1; TRBD2 agrees at 7 bases. The trim removed 4 bases at V and 10 bases at J, leaving 7 bases unmatched. Germline loops: CDR1 MDHEN, CDR2 SYDVKM. This CDR3 has 13 amino acids. The CDR3: CASSSGLNWEQFF. The CDR3 DNA is TGTGCCAGCAGTTCGGGACTAAATTGGGAGCAGTTCTTC.

This rearrangement joins TRBV10-3 to TRBJ1-2; D gene ambiguous. V lost 2 bases, J lost 7 bases, and 11 bases lay in between. CDR1 and CDR2 from the germline V gene are ENHRY and SYGVKD. The CDR3 contains 13 residues. CDR3 loop: CAISEGHSGGYTF. DNA of the CDR3: TGTGCCATCAGTGAGGGGCACAGCGGTGGCTACACCTTC.

The chain is built from TRBV7-9 and TRBJ2-3; D gene unclear. The germline gives CDR1 SEHNR, CDR2 FQNEAQ (reference sequence). The CDR3 is 13 amino acids. The V gene lost 1 base and the J gene lost 0 bases, with 2 bases spanning the gap. The CDR3 loop reads CASSLGSTDTQYF. The CDR3 region has the DNA TGTGCCAGCAGCTTAGGAAGCACAGATACGCAGTATTTT.

This clone came up once. V usage is TRBV18 and J usage is TRBJ2-7; TRBD2 might be the D (5 bases). Trimming cost V 6 bases and J 2 bases, with 20 bases left between them. CDR1 and CDR2 (germline): KGHSH, LQKENI. This CDR3 contains 16 residues. In DNA form, the CDR3 reads TGTGCCAGCTCCCCGTTGGGAGCGCAATCCCCCTACGAGCAGTACTTC. Encoded protein: CASSPLGAQSPYEQYF.

The chain couples TRBV7-3 to TRBJ2-2; the D is unclear. This CDR3 is built from 14 residues. Per the germline V gene, CDR1 is SGHTA and CDR2 is FQGTGA. Trimming left V 0 bases short and J 6 bases short, with 8 bases between. CDR3 loop: CASSLTAHAGELFF. The CDR3 nucleotides are TGTGCCAGCAGCTTAACTGCCCACGCCGGGGAGCTGTTTTTT.

This clone has more than one count but fewer than ten. The rearrangement links TRBV15 to TRBJ1-2; possible D gene TRBD1, 5 bases. This CDR3 has 13 residues. The germline V gene encodes CDR1 LNHNV and CDR2 YYDKDF (reference sequence). V was trimmed by 0 bases and J by 8 bases, leaving 10 bases between them. CDR3 nucleotide sequence: TGTGCCACCAGCAGAGATAGGGGAGAAGGCTACACCTTC. Protein: CATSRDRGEGYTF.

The chain has TRBV6-5 and TRBJ2-2; possible D gene TRBD1, 6 bases. Germline V lookup: CDR1 MNHEY, CDR2 SVGAGI. The CDR3 totals 16 residues. V lost 0 bases to trimming and J lost 3 bases, with 11 bases between them. This chain's CDR3 is CASSYSKYRDTGELFF. The CDR3 coding sequence is TGTGCCAGCAGTTACTCGAAATACAGGGACACCGGGGAGCTGTTTTTT.

This clone was observed a single time. The V and J genes are TRBV6-5 and TRBJ2-2, with 10 bases lining up with TRBD1. Germline values: CDR1 MNHEY, CDR2 SVGAGI. The CDR3 length is 15 residues. Losses at the gene ends were 5 bases for V and 6 bases for J; bases not matched to a gene: 6. The CDR3 DNA follows: TGTGCCAGCAGTCCTGGGACAGGGGAGGCCGGGGAGCTGTTTTTT. Translated: CASSPGTGEAGELFF.

The chain uses TRBV4-1 and TRBJ1-5; D is ambiguous. Germline lookup yields CDR1 MGHRA and CDR2 YSYEKL. Trimming removed 5 bases from V and 1 base from J, with 6 bases in between. This CDR3 spans 13 amino acids. The CDR3 loop reads CASSVESNQPQHF. The CDR3 DNA sequence: TGCGCCAGCAGCGTTGAAAGCAATCAGCCCCAGCATTTT.

The chain carries TRBV6-5 and TRBJ2-7; perhaps D is TRBD1 or TRBD2 (5 bases each). Germline CDR1 reads MNHEY; CDR2 reads SVGAGI. V lost 0 bases and J 6 bases, leaving 12 bases between the germline ends. This CDR3 contains 14 residues. The DNA of the CDR3 is TGTGCCAGCAGTTACTCGTGGGGGTTGGGCGAGCAGTACTTC. The encoded protein is CASSYSWGLGEQYF.

The chain recombines TRBV5-6 with TRBJ1-5, with a weak D call TRBD1 (5 bases). The CDR3 extends over 13 amino acids. V was pared by 4 bases and J by 6 bases, with 11 bases between. Germline loops: CDR1 SGHDT, CDR2 YYEEEE. DNA for the CDR3: TGTGCCAGCAGCCCGACTGGGGCTCAGCCCCAGCATTTT. It is translated as CASSPTGAQPQHF.